This is a list of T cell receptor beta chains from one sample in a study of blood T cell repertoires in COVID-19. Sequencing used immunoSEQ multiplex PCR; TCRdb keeps in-frame clones, though not all of them. Found here are 70,000 to 85,000 clones, almost 85% of them singletons; the top ten hold approximately 12%. Sequencing input: peripheral blood. The source is a man older than 75 with acute or convalescent COVID-19. Both conserved end residues are part of each CDR3. Each record gives: V gene, CDR3 length, J gene, CDR3 protein.

v_gene: TRBV20-1
len: 13
j_gene: TRBJ2-7
CDR3aa: CSASDQGHYEQYF

v_gene: TRBV7-3
len: 15
j_gene: TRBJ1-1
CDR3aa: CASSSRAGPNTEAFF

v_gene: TRBV6-5
len: 15
j_gene: TRBJ2-1
CDR3aa: CASRRLAGGDDEQFF

v_gene: TRBV27
len: 14
j_gene: TRBJ2-7
CDR3aa: CASSSGGFLYEQYF

v_gene: TRBV7-9
len: 15
j_gene: TRBJ2-3
CDR3aa: CASSGRDRDTDTQYF

v_gene: TRBV24-1
len: 18
j_gene: TRBJ2-6
CDR3aa: CATSDSPGLRAGANVLTF

v_gene: TRBV3-1/TRBV3-2
len: 14
j_gene: TRBJ1-6
CDR3aa: CASSPGTTASPLHF

v_gene: TRBV7-2
len: 17
j_gene: TRBJ1-2
CDR3aa: CASSLGRGQGARGGYTF

v_gene: TRBV10-3
len: 15
j_gene: TRBJ1-6
CDR3aa: CAIKEPSSYNSPLHF

v_gene: TRBV5-1
len: 15
j_gene: TRBJ1-3
CDR3aa: CASSSWGGDGNTIYF

v_gene: TRBV5-6
len: 15
j_gene: TRBJ1-4
CDR3aa: CASSHTVGLDEKLFF

v_gene: TRBV7-2
len: 15
j_gene: TRBJ2-5
CDR3aa: CASSSLAGAPAAQYF

v_gene: TRBV5-5
len: 16
j_gene: TRBJ1-1
CDR3aa: CASSLATGVGNTEAFF

v_gene: TRBV5-4
len: 18
j_gene: TRBJ2-6
CDR3aa: CASSTGLAGLSGANVLTF